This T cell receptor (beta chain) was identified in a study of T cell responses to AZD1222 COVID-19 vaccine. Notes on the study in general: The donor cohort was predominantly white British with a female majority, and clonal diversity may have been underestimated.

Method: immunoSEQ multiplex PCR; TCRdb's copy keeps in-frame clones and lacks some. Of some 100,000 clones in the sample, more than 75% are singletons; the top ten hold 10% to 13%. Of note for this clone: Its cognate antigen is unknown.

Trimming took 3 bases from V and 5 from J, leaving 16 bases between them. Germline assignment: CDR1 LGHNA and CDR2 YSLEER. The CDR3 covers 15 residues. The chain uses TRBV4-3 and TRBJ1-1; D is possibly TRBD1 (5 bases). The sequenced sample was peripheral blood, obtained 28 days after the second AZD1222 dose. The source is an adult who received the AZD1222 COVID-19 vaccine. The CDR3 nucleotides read TGCGCCAGCAGCCACCTCAGGGCAGAGAAGACTGAAGCTTTCTTT. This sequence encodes CASSHLRAEKTEAFF.